This record concerns one TCR beta chain sequence. The sample belongs to a study of glioma-infiltrating T cells after dendritic cell vaccination. Trimming pared 3 bases from V and 4 bases from J, leaving 13 bases between. The germline gives CDR1 MNHEY, CDR2 SMNVEV (reference sequence). This CDR3 contains 15 residues. The time point is: after dendritic cell vaccination, including at tumor progression/relapse. Only in-frame clones appear in the TCRdb table, and some are missing; sequencing was by immunoSEQ multiplex PCR. The repertoire consists of 50,000 to 70,000 clones, with around 83% occurring once and the leading ten covering 15% to 18%.

This sequence originates from a human donor with glioblastoma. Sequenced material: blood, taken after dendritic cell vaccination. The chain uses TRBV27 and TRBJ2-1; perhaps TRBD2 as D (6 bases). CDR3 in amino acids: CASSFTSLHYNEQFF. DNA of the CDR3: TGTGCCAGCAGTTTTACTAGCCTTCATTACAATGAGCAGTTCTTC.